A single sample gave rise to the 29 T cell receptor beta chains below, sequenced in a study of blood T cell repertoires in COVID-19. The protocol was immunoSEQ multiplex PCR, while the TCRdb copy is restricted to in-frame clones and leaves out a portion. The table has over 45,000 clones, under 90% seen once. Sequenced input: peripheral blood. The source of these receptors is an elderly woman with active or convalescent COVID-19.

This chain links TRBV10-2 with TRBJ1-6; D is perhaps TRBD1 (5 bases). The CDR3 has 17 amino acids. Germline loops: CDR1 WSHSY, CDR2 SAAADI. Trimming removed 4 bases from V and 3 bases from J, with 16 bases in between. DNA for the CDR3: TGCGCCAGCAGTGGTCAGGGAAAGGTCAACTATAATTCACCCCTCCACTTT. This sequence encodes CASSGQGKVNYNSPLHF.

The V and J genes are TRBV4-2 and TRBJ2-3; 7 nucleotides match TRBD2. The CDR3 sequence is 16 residues long. Trimming cost V 2 bases and J 0 bases; bases outside gene matches: 5. From germline, CDR1 is LGHNA and CDR2 YNFKEQ. CDR3 sequence reads: CASSQLSGVSTDTQYF. CDR3 sequence (DNA): TGTGCCAGCAGCCAACTAAGCGGGGTTAGCACAGATACGCAGTATTTT.

V usage is TRBV24-1 and J usage is TRBJ1-1; D not resolved. Germline-derived CDR1 and CDR2 are KGHDR and SFDVKD. The CDR3 has 14 amino acids. V dropped 2 bases and J dropped 4 bases, with 10 bases sitting between them. The CDR3 nucleotides read TGTGCCACCAGTGATTCGATGGCAACCACTGAAGCTTTCTTT. Translated: CATSDSMATTEAFF.

This chain uses TRBV5-1 with TRBJ1-1, with D tentatively TRBD1 (6 bases). CDR1 and CDR2 (germline): SGHRS, YFSETQ. The CDR3 is made up of 14 amino acids. The V end was cut by 4 bases, the J end by 8 bases, with 18 bases between. The chain's CDR3 is CASSPDRTFREAFF. In DNA, the CDR3 is TGCGCCAGCAGCCCCGACAGGACGTTTCGCGAAGCTTTCTTT.

CDR3 amino acids: CASSIGQGRNTDTQYF. In DNA, the CDR3 is TGTGCCAGTAGTATAGGACAGGGGAGAAACACAGATACGCAGTATTTT. The chain has TRBV19 and TRBJ2-3; 8 bases are a match to TRBD1. V gave up 1 base and J gave up 2 bases; unmatched junction bases: 5. The CDR3 extends over 16 amino acids. In germline, CDR1 is LNHDA, CDR2 SQIVND (reference sequence).

The chain carries TRBV4-3 and TRBJ2-6; the D is unclear. Trimming took off 0 bases at V and 0 bases at J, with 6 bases between the two ends. The CDR3 contains 16 residues. Per germline, CDR1 LGHNA and CDR2 YSLEER. CDR3 loop: CASSQDRISGANVLTF. The CDR3 coding sequence is TGCGCCAGCAGCCAAGACAGGATCTCTGGGGCCAACGTCCTGACTTTC.

In this sample, this clone turned up a few times. The chain has TRBV19 and TRBJ2-1; TRBD1 matches 10 bases. V lost 3 bases, J lost 5 bases, and 1 base stayed unmatched. The CDR3 consists of 14 residues. Germline V gene lookup returns CDR1 LNHDA and CDR2 SQIVND (reference sequence). CDR3 nucleotide sequence: TGTGCCAGTAGTATGGGACAGGGGAACAATGAGCAGTTCTTC. Protein sequence: CASSMGQGNNEQFF. The entire variable domain, with the rest obtained from reference TRBV19 and TRBJ2-1, is as follows: DGGITQSPKYLFRKEGQNVTLSCEQNLNHDAMYWYRQDPGQGLRLIYYSQIVNDFQKGDIAEGYSVSREKKESFPLTVTSAQKNPTAFYLCASSMGQGNNEQFFGPGTRLTVL.

There are a few counts of this clone. The chain couples TRBV7-2 to TRBJ2-7, with D possibly being TRBD2 (6 bases). Germline CDR1 SGHTA, CDR2 FQGNSA. Trimming took off 0 bases at V and 2 bases at J, with 8 bases between the two ends. The CDR3 is 14 amino acids. CDR3 residues: CASSLAAGPYEQYF. The CDR3, as DNA: TGTGCCAGCAGCTTAGCGGCGGGGCCCTACGAGCAGTACTTC. The variable domain in full, completed from reference TRBV7-2 and TRBJ2-7, reads GAGVSQSPSNKVTEKGKDVELRCDPISGHTALYWYRQSLGQGLEFLIYFQGNSAPDKSGLPSDRFSAERTGGSVSTLTIQRTQQEDSAVYLCASSLAAGPYEQYFGPGTRLTVT.

The genes are TRBV4-1 and TRBJ2-1; D is perhaps TRBD1 (6 bases). The CDR3 has 16 residues. Trimming stripped 4 bases from V and 0 bases from J, with 13 bases between. CDR1 and CDR2 (germline): MGHRA, YSYEKL. This CDR3 reads CASSRGQLSSYNEQFF. The CDR3 bases are TGCGCCAGCAGCCGGGGACAACTAAGCTCCTACAATGAGCAGTTCTTC.

V usage is TRBV7-2 and J usage is TRBJ2-7; possible D gene TRBD1, 5 bases. Trimming removed 2 bases from V and 3 bases from J, with 14 bases in between. The CDR3 consists of 15 residues. The germline V gene encodes CDR1 SGHTA and CDR2 FQGNSA. For the CDR3, the DNA is TGTGCCAGCAGCTTACAACCCAGGGCTCTCTACGAGCAGTACTTC. It codes for CASSLQPRALYEQYF.

This chain links TRBV20-1 with TRBJ1-1; 8 nucleotides align to TRBD1. V dropped 6 bases and J dropped 6; count of bases not matched to a gene: 3. The CDR3 covers 11 residues. The V gene's germline CDR1 is DFQATT and CDR2 SNEGSKA (reference sequence). CDR3 nucleotides: TGCAGTGCCAACAGGGGGGCTGAAGCTTTCTTT. Translated, it gives CSANRGAEAFF.

The V gene is TRBV25-1, the J gene TRBJ1-1, with 10 bases fitting TRBD1. V lost 5 bases and J lost 10; bases outside the gene matches: 4. This CDR3 is built from 12 residues. Germline V CDR1 and CDR2: MGHDK, SYGVNS. The CDR3 loop is CASSKTGGGAFF. The CDR3 nucleotides read TGTGCCAGCAGTAAGACAGGGGGCGGAGCTTTCTTT.

The V and J genes are TRBV6-5 and TRBJ2-2, with D possibly TRBD2 on 5 matching bases. The CDR3 is made up of 12 amino acids. The germline V gene encodes CDR1 MNHEY and CDR2 SVGAGI. V was cut by 6 bases and J by 6 bases, with 8 bases left in between. CDR3 in amino acids: CASRKGAGELFF. DNA of the CDR3: TGTGCCAGCAGGAAGGGAGCCGGGGAGCTGTTTTTT.

This clone came up a few times. The chain recombines TRBV7-9 with TRBJ2-7; D unresolved. The CDR3 totals 13 residues. Trimming removed 1 base from V and 3 bases from J, with 7 bases in between. Looked up from germline, CDR1 is SEHNR and CDR2 is FQNEAQ (reference sequence). This CDR3 reads CASSLETGYEQYF. CDR3 coding DNA: TGTGCCAGCAGCTTAGAGACTGGCTACGAGCAGTACTTC.

The chain recombines TRBV11-2 with TRBJ2-7; 7 bases are shared with TRBD2. Germline loops: CDR1 SGHAT, CDR2 FQNNGV. The CDR3 runs to 15 residues. The ends lost 5 bases at V and 4 bases at J; junction bases unmatched: 11. CDR3 amino acids: CASSQPELARYEQYF. CDR3 bases: TGTGCCAGCAGCCAACCGGAACTAGCGAGATACGAGCAGTACTTC.

The J gene is TRBJ1-2, the V gene TRBV20-1; D ambiguous. This CDR3 is 11 amino acids long. Germline V lookup: CDR1 DFQATT, CDR2 SNEGSKA (reference sequence). The V end lost 5 bases, the J end lost 5 bases, and 9 bases lay between the germline ends. In nucleotides, the CDR3 is TGCAGTGCTCCGTTAGAGTATGGCTACACCTTC. This translates into CSAPLEYGYTF.

The rearrangement links TRBV5-6 to TRBJ1-6; tentatively, D is TRBD1 (5 bases). Germline V gene data show CDR1 as SGHDT and CDR2 as YYEEEE. V was pared by 4 bases and J by 8 bases, with 16 bases between. The CDR3 length is 15 residues. CDR3 sequence (DNA): TGTGCCAGCAGCCGACAGATATTTATTGATTCACCCCTCCACTTT. This translates into CASSRQIFIDSPLHF.

The genes are TRBV7-2 and TRBJ1-5, with 9 bases aligning to TRBD1. Germline values: CDR1 SGHTA, CDR2 FQGNSA. Trimming at V came to 5 bases and at J to 4 bases, leaving 15 bases not matched to a gene. CDR3 length equals 18 residues. The CDR3 sequence is CASSIRSPGTGQNQPQHF. The CDR3 region has the DNA TGTGCCAGCAGCATCAGGTCCCCCGGGACAGGGCAGAATCAGCCCCAGCATTTT.

Here the CDR3 DNA reads TGTGCCAGTAGTTCGGGACAGATGGACAATCAGCCCCAGCATTTT. This codes for CASSSGQMDNQPQHF. This sequence joins TRBV19 and TRBJ1-5, with 7 bases that match TRBD1. The CDR3 length is 15 residues. Unmatched junction bases numbered 7, after V lost 5 bases and J lost 3 bases. CDR1 and CDR2 (germline): LNHDA, SQIVND (reference sequence).

The J gene is TRBJ1-4, the V gene TRBV6-5, with D unclear. This CDR3 spans 16 amino acids. V lost 2 bases, J lost 0 bases, and 10 bases lay in between. Germline assignment: CDR1 MNHEY and CDR2 SVGAGI. CDR3 protein: CASSYRVAATNEKLFF. The CDR3 DNA follows: TGTGCCAGCAGTTACCGGGTCGCAGCAACTAATGAAAAACTGTTTTTT.

The chain links TRBV6-6 to TRBJ1-6; D remains ambiguous. From germline, CDR1 is MNHNY and CDR2 SVGAGI (reference sequence). V was clipped by 7 bases and J by 10 bases, with 11 bases between them. This CDR3 has 12 residues. CDR3 protein: CASTESSSPLHF. CDR3 bases: TGTGCCAGCACTGAATCTAGCTCACCCCTCCACTTT.

This clone was detected a few times. This chain connects TRBV5-1 to TRBJ2-3; unclear D gene. Germline lookup yields CDR1 SGHRS and CDR2 YFSETQ. Trimming cost V 6 bases and J 1 base, with 9 bases left between them. The CDR3 has 13 residues. CDR3 in DNA: TGCGCCAGCAATCTTCCGGGCACAGATACGCAGTATTTT. This sequence encodes CASNLPGTDTQYF.

This sequence joins TRBV19 and TRBJ1-2, with TRBD1 matching 7 bases. Germline V lookup: CDR1 LNHDA, CDR2 SQIVND (reference sequence). The CDR3 consists of 13 residues. V lost 7 bases to trimming and J lost 8 bases; unmatched junction nucleotides: 10. CDR3 coding DNA: TGTGCCAGTAACCCGTCGACAGGGCGGGGCTACACCTTC. It specifies CASNPSTGRGYTF.

This rearrangement joins TRBV25-1 to TRBJ1-1, with no clear D. There are 14 residues in the CDR3. V was cut by 7 bases and J by 5 bases, with 17 bases left in between. CDR1 is MGHDK and CDR2 is SYGVNS in the germline V gene. For the CDR3, the DNA is TGTGCCAGCACTCTTGAGGGAAAGTGGACTGAAGCTTTCTTT. As protein: CASTLEGKWTEAFF.

The V gene is TRBV3-1 (or the pseudogene TRBV3-2), the J gene TRBJ1-2, with TRBD1 matching 7 bases. CDR3 length equals 13 residues. With V trimmed by 1 base and J by 8 bases, 4 bases remained unmatched. In germline, CDR1 is LGHDT, CDR2 YNNKEL (reference sequence). The CDR3, as DNA: TGTGCCAGCAGCCAAGTAGGGGGCAACGGCTACACCTTC. Encoded protein: CASSQVGGNGYTF.

J is TRBJ2-2 and V is TRBV7-9, with 9 bases lining up with TRBD2. Unmatched junction bases numbered 4, after V lost 3 bases and J lost 8 bases. The germline V gene has CDR1 SEHNR and CDR2 FQNEAQ (reference sequence). This CDR3 is 14 amino acids long. This CDR3 is CASSLGLASGELFF. The CDR3 DNA sequence: TGTGCCAGCAGCTTGGGACTAGCTTCAGGGGAGCTGTTTTTT.

V and J are TRBV19 and TRBJ1-6; TRBD1 matches 7 bases. The trim removed 4 bases at V and 4 bases at J, leaving 1 base unmatched. CDR3 length: 14 residues. The germline gives CDR1 LNHDA, CDR2 SQIVND (reference sequence). CDR3 bases: TGTGCCAGTAGTAAGGGACAGTATAATTCACCCCTCCACTTT. Its protein is CASSKGQYNSPLHF.

The V gene is TRBV29-1, the J gene TRBJ2-5; 7 bases line up with TRBD2. From germline, CDR1 is SQVTM and CDR2 ANQGSEA. Trimming at V came to 4 bases and at J to 1 base, leaving 6 bases not matched to a gene. This CDR3 region has 14 residues. CDR3 residues: CSVVGRGVQETQYF. The DNA for the CDR3 is TGCAGCGTTGTAGGGAGGGGAGTCCAAGAGACCCAGTACTTC. The full variable domain, its missing parts supplied by reference TRBV29-1 and TRBJ2-5, is SAVISQKPSRDICQRGTSLTIQCQVDSQVTMMFWYRQQPGQSLTLIATANQGSEATYESGFVIDKFPISRPNLTFSTLTVSNMSPEDSSIYLCSVVGRGVQETQYFGPGTRLLVL.

This sequence joins TRBV5-1 and TRBJ1-2; 7 bases align to TRBD1. The CDR3 runs to 14 residues. Unmatched junction bases numbered 6, after V lost 3 bases and J lost 4 bases. CDR1 is SGHRS and CDR2 is YFSETQ in the germline V gene. CDR3 sequence reads: CASSSGGGGYGYTF. In DNA form, the CDR3 reads TGCGCCAGCAGCTCCGGAGGGGGCGGCTATGGCTACACCTTC.